A selection of T cell receptor beta chains follows, all from one sample in a study of blood T cell repertoires in COVID-19. Measured with immunoSEQ multiplex PCR; TCRdb has only the in-frame clones, and not every one. There are 250,000 to 400,000 clones in the sample; about 88% occur only once, and 2.6% lies in the top ten. Material: PBMCs or T cells enriched from blood (not recorded which). The receptors originated from a man between 60 and 70 years old who had recovered from COVID-19. CDR3s include the opening cysteine and the closing phenylalanine or tryptophan. A D gene is named only where the DNA matches it firmly. Size is stated for part of the rows, as once, few or many counts, or as a class when the clone is expanded.

V,D,size,J,CDR3,DNA
TRBV14,-,-,TRBJ2-2,CASSPVGAPDTGELFF,TGTGCCAGCAGCCCAGTTGGGGCCCCCGACACCGGGGAGCTGTTTTTT
TRBV3-1/TRBV3-2,TRBD1,-,TRBJ2-7,CASSPSQGTHEQYF,TGTGCCAGCAGCCCCTCACAGGGGACCCACGAGCAGTACTTC
TRBV7-2,-,-,TRBJ1-2,CASSANREPVSGGYTF,TGTGCCAGCAGCGCAAACCGGGAACCCGTTTCGGGAGGCTACACCTTC
TRBV6-5,-,-,TRBJ1-6,CATRGSRDSPLHF,TGTGCCACCCGGGGGTCGCGAGATTCACCCCTCCACTTT
TRBV19,TRBD1,-,TRBJ2-1,CASSTQQGLEQFF,TGTGCCAGTAGTACCCAACAGGGGCTTGAGCAGTTCTTC
TRBV30,-,-,TRBJ2-7,CAWRGTGHSYEQYF,TGTGCCTGGAGAGGAACGGGACACTCCTACGAGCAGTACTTC
TRBV30,-,-,TRBJ2-1,CAWSVREDFFYNEQFF,TGTGCCTGGAGTGTACGAGAAGACTTCTTCTACAATGAGCAGTTCTTC
TRBV2,-,few,TRBJ2-7,CASSDVGDFYEQYF,TGTGCCAGCAGTGACGTTGGGGACTTCTACGAGCAGTACTTC
TRBV18,TRBD1,-,TRBJ1-1,CASSQSPRGLSEAFF,TGTGCCAGCTCACAAAGCCCCAGGGGGCTGTCTGAAGCTTTCTTT
TRBV19,TRBD2,-,TRBJ2-1,CASSIGLAAFNEQFF,TGTGCCAGTAGTATCGGACTAGCGGCCTTCAATGAGCAGTTCTTC
TRBV19,TRBD1,-,TRBJ1-4,CASSLTGGAVNEKLFF,TGTGCCAGTAGTTTGACAGGGGGCGCCGTTAATGAAAAACTGTTTTTT
TRBV5-1,-,-,TRBJ2-3,CASSFVSTADTQYF,TGCGCCAGCAGCTTCGTATCGACTGCAGATACGCAGTATTTT
TRBV4-1,-,-,TRBJ2-5,CASSLLIGETQYF,TGCGCCAGCAGCCTCCTTATCGGGGAGACCCAGTACTTC
TRBV11-2,-,-,TRBJ1-6,CASSLSAHNSPLHF,TGTGCCAGCAGCTTAAGCGCCCATAATTCACCCCTCCACTTT
TRBV7-9,-,-,TRBJ1-1,CASSLRGENTEAFF,TGTGCCAGCAGCCTTCGCGGGGAGAACACTGAAGCTTTCTTT
TRBV27,-,-,TRBJ1-2,CASSLEGGVGSGYTF,TGTGCCAGCAGTTTAGAAGGGGGTGTAGGTAGCGGCTACACCTTC
TRBV18,-,-,TRBJ2-3,CASSPQGLDTQYF,TGTGCCAGCTCACCCCAGGGGTTGGATACGCAGTATTTT
TRBV7-2,-,-,TRBJ1-2,CASSPRGYGYTF,TGTGCCAGCAGCCCCCGGGGCTATGGCTACACCTTC
TRBV27,TRBD2,-,TRBJ2-1,CASSSGTSGRNEQFF,TGTGCCAGCAGTTCCGGGACTAGCGGGCGCAATGAGCAGTTCTTC
TRBV9,TRBD1,-,TRBJ1-3,CASSGPGQGIRNTIYF,TGTGCCAGCAGCGGGCCGGGACAGGGGATTAGAAACACCATATATTTT
TRBV5-4,-,-,TRBJ1-1,CASSLLANTEAFF,TGTGCCAGCAGCTTATTGGCGAACACTGAAGCTTTCTTT
TRBV19,TRBD1,-,TRBJ1-1,CASSTRQGTEAFF,TGTGCCAGTAGTACGCGACAGGGGACTGAAGCTTTCTTT
TRBV7-8,TRBD1,-,TRBJ2-1,CASSFGQVLPNEQFF,TGTGCCAGCAGCTTTGGACAGGTACTTCCCAATGAGCAGTTCTTC
TRBV7-8,TRBD2,-,TRBJ2-1,CASSLGVLAGGWSYNEQFF,TGTGCCAGCAGCTTAGGGGTCCTAGCGGGAGGGTGGTCCTACAATGAGCAGTTCTTC
TRBV18,TRBD1,-,TRBJ1-1,CASSRQGGTEAFF,TGTGCCAGCTCAAGACAGGGTGGGACTGAAGCTTTCTTT
TRBV15,TRBD1,-,TRBJ2-7,CATSSDRGTYEQYF,TGTGCCACCAGCAGCGACAGGGGAACCTACGAGCAGTACTTC
TRBV2,-,-,TRBJ1-6,CASSEILGDSPLHF,TGTGCCAGCAGTGAAATCTTGGGAGATTCACCCCTCCACTTT
TRBV5-8,TRBD2,-,TRBJ2-7,CASSPGTSRKEQYF,TGTGCCAGCAGCCCCGGGACTAGCCGTAAGGAGCAGTACTTC
TRBV9,TRBD1,-,TRBJ1-5,CASSLGQAPQPQHF,TGTGCCAGCAGCCTAGGACAGGCCCCCCAGCCCCAGCATTTT
TRBV30,-,-,TRBJ1-6,CAWATGFEYNSPLHF,TGTGCCTGGGCCACAGGGTTCGAATATAATTCACCCCTCCACTTT
TRBV6-5,-,-,TRBJ2-4,CASYTGLAKNIQYF,TGTGCCAGCTATACAGGCCTAGCCAAAAACATTCAGTACTTC
TRBV6-6,TRBD1,once,TRBJ1-4,CASSETGTGNEKLFF,TGTGCCAGCAGTGAGACCGGGACAGGGAACGAAAAACTGTTTTTT
TRBV2,-,-,TRBJ2-5,CASSLETQYF,TGTGCCAGCAGTCTAGAGACCCAGTACTTC
TRBV5-1,TRBD1,-,TRBJ1-2,CASSWTGTNYGYTF,TGCGCCAGCAGCTGGACAGGGACTAACTATGGCTACACCTTC
TRBV4-1,TRBD1,-,TRBJ1-2,CASSPTGTGQDLYGYTF,TGCGCCAGCAGCCCCACTGGGACAGGTCAAGACCTTTATGGCTACACCTTC
TRBV9,TRBD2,-,TRBJ2-7,CASSVAGLAGAEQYF,TGTGCCAGCAGCGTAGCTGGACTAGCGGGAGCCGAGCAGTACTTC
TRBV5-5,-,-,TRBJ1-2,CASSQGVNYGYTF,TGTGCCAGCAGCCAAGGGGTTAACTATGGCTACACCTTC